Shown below are 27 T cell receptor beta chains from a single sample sequenced in a study of shared T cell receptors in the human thymus. Profiling relied on immunoSEQ multiplex PCR, and the TCRdb table lists in-frame clones only, not all of them. The table lists hundreds of thousands of clones, approximately 88% of them singletons, with approximately 0.011% in the top ten. These same data were also listed under a study on human thymus T cells.

Sequenced material: thymocytes. The origin of the receptors is a boy under two years old with a congenital heart defect.

The chain recombines TRBV6-6 with TRBJ1-2, with 9 bases matching TRBD1. The trim removed 4 bases at V and 5 bases at J, leaving 5 bases unmatched. The CDR3 runs to 14 residues. Per the germline V gene, CDR1 is MNHNY and CDR2 is SVGAGI (reference sequence). The DNA of the CDR3 is TGTGCCAGCAGTTCCTTAGGACAGGGGTATGGCTACACCTTC. Translating it yields CASSSLGQGYGYTF.

The genes are TRBV14 and TRBJ2-3, with TRBD2 matching 7 bases. This CDR3 has 20 residues. With 0 bases clipped from V and 0 bases from J, the junction kept 15 bases outside the gene matches. Germline CDR1 reads SGHDN; CDR2 reads FVKESK. The CDR3 protein is CASSQDEGKASGYSTDTQYF. CDR3 in DNA: TGTGCCAGCAGCCAAGATGAGGGGAAGGCTAGCGGCTATAGCACAGATACGCAGTATTTT. Full variable domain (remainder filled in from reference TRBV14 and TRBJ2-3): EAGVTQFPSHSVIEKGQTVTLRCDPISGHDNLYWYRRVMGKEIKFLLHFVKESKQDESGMPNNRFLAERTGGTYSTLKVQPAELEDSGVYFCASSQDEGKASGYSTDTQYFGPGTRLTVL.

V gene TRBV5-1 combines with J gene TRBJ2-2; 7 positions agree with TRBD1. The CDR3 is 14 amino acids. Unmatched junction bases numbered 3, after V lost 1 base and J lost 6 bases. Germline CDR1 is SGHRS and CDR2 is YFSETQ. The CDR3 here is CASSLRQGAGELFF. CDR3 sequence (DNA): TGCGCCAGCAGCTTGCGGCAGGGGGCCGGGGAGCTGTTTTTT. Using reference TRBV5-1 and TRBJ2-2 for the parts outside the CDR3, the full variable domain is KAGVTQTPRYLIKTRGQQVTLSCSPISGHRSVSWYQQTPGQGLQFLFEYFSETQRNKGNFPGRFSGRQFSNSRSEMNVSTLELGDSALYLCASSLRQGAGELFFGEGSRLTVL.

The V and J genes are TRBV2 and TRBJ2-6, with TRBD1 identical over 8 bases. The CDR3 runs to 17 residues. The trim removed 6 bases at V and 2 bases at J, leaving 9 bases unmatched. CDR1 is SNHLY, CDR2 FYNNEI, per germline. CDR3 coding DNA: TGTGCCAGCAGGGGTGGACAGGGTGAAGCTGGGGCCAACGTCCTGACTTTC. Residues: CASRGGQGEAGANVLTF.

The rearrangement joins TRBV28 to TRBJ2-1; 7 positions agree with TRBD2. The CDR3 runs to 11 residues. The V gene end was trimmed by 3 bases and the J gene end by 10 bases; junction bases not matched to a gene: 0. Germline assignment: CDR1 MDHEN and CDR2 SYDVKM. The CDR3 DNA reads as TGTGCCAGCAGTTTTAGCGGGGAGCAGTTCTTC. Its translation is CASSFSGEQFF.

V gene TRBV16 combines with J gene TRBJ1-2; the D gene is possibly TRBD1 (6 bases). CDR1 and CDR2 from the germline V gene are KGHSY and FQNENV. The CDR3 is 13 amino acids. Deletions cut 3 bases from V and 12 bases from J, with 17 bases between. CDR3 protein: CASSQPGQKVHTF. The CDR3 DNA follows: TGTGCCAGCAGCCAGCCTGGACAGAAGGTCCACACCTTC.

This clone was observed a single time. The chain carries TRBV9 and TRBJ2-1, with D perhaps matching TRBD1 (6 bases). V lost 3 bases, J lost 6 bases, and 19 bases lay in between. The CDR3 has 16 amino acids. Germline V CDR1 and CDR2: SGDLS, YYNGEE. The CDR3 coding sequence is TGTGCCAGCAGCGGTCCGGGCTTAGGGACACCCAATGAGCAGTTCTTC. Its protein is CASSGPGLGTPNEQFF.

The V call is TRBV6-5, the J call TRBJ1-3, with 8 positions matching TRBD1. The CDR3 extends over 15 amino acids. Unmatched junction bases numbered 9, after V lost 2 bases and J lost 9 bases. Looked up from germline, CDR1 is MNHEY and CDR2 is SVGAGI. In DNA, the CDR3 is TGTGCCAGCAGTTACCTCGCGGACAGGGCTGGCACCATATATTTT. The encoded protein is CASSYLADRAGTIYF.

The chain has TRBV27 and TRBJ2-3, with D possibly matching TRBD2 (6 bases). Trimming cost V 3 bases and J 1 base, with 14 bases left between them. Looked up from germline, CDR1 is MNHEY and CDR2 is SMNVEV (reference sequence). The CDR3 sequence is 16 residues long. CDR3 region: CASSLGGTRGTDTQYF. In DNA form, the CDR3 reads TGTGCCAGCAGTTTGGGGGGTACGCGGGGCACAGATACGCAGTATTTT.

The rearrangement joins TRBV6-5 to TRBJ2-1, with D maybe TRBD2 (5 bases). The CDR3 consists of 13 residues. V was shortened by 6 bases and J by 6 bases, with 12 bases between the two germline ends. Looked up from germline, CDR1 is MNHEY and CDR2 is SVGAGI. The DNA of the CDR3 is TGTGCCAGCAGCCTCACTAGACCCAATGAGCAGTTCTTC. Translated: CASSLTRPNEQFF.

V usage is TRBV6-5 and J usage is TRBJ2-3; 15 bases are shared with TRBD2. From germline, CDR1 is MNHEY and CDR2 SVGAGI. This CDR3 is 15 amino acids long. J gave up 4 bases and V 5 bases, and 1 base lay outside the gene matches. The CDR3 sequence: CASSGTSGRPDTQYF. The CDR3 bases are TGTGCCAGCAGTGGGACTAGCGGGAGGCCAGATACGCAGTATTTT.

The V and J genes are TRBV5-1 and TRBJ2-5; D is perhaps TRBD2 (7 bases). Germline CDR1 is SGHRS and CDR2 is YFSETQ. This CDR3 contains 16 residues. V lost 4 bases to trimming and J lost 4 bases, with 20 bases between them. The CDR3 spells CASSTPDRGAGETQYF. In DNA, the CDR3 is TGCGCCAGCAGCACCCCCGACCGGGGGGCCGGAGAGACCCAGTACTTC.

The chain links TRBV27 to TRBJ2-7, with D possibly matching TRBD1 (6 bases). The CDR3 has 17 amino acids. Germline V gives CDR1 MNHEY, CDR2 SMNVEV (reference sequence). Trimming removed 2 bases from V and 4 bases from J, with 21 bases in between. CDR3 bases: TGTGCCAGCAGTTTAGAGTATGGGGGCGGAAACTGGTACGAGCAGTACTTC. Translation: CASSLEYGGGNWYEQYF.

The rearrangement joins TRBV7-8 to TRBJ2-7, with 8 bases lining up with TRBD1. The CDR3 sequence is 17 residues long. Germline V CDR1 and CDR2: SGHVS, FQNEAQ. V shed 1 base and J 5 bases; nucleotides not matched to a gene: 13. The DNA of the CDR3 is TGTGCCAGCAGCTTAGTGGGCGCAGGGGGCGAAGATCACGAGCAGTACTTC. Protein sequence: CASSLVGAGGEDHEQYF.

With respect to this clone: One junction end does not reproduce the germline sequence, and a read error may be involved. The rearrangement links TRBV7-7 to TRBJ2-7; 9 bases match TRBD1. The CDR3 loop spans 18 amino acids. Germline CDR1 and CDR2: SSHAT and FNYEAQ (reference sequence). The DNA of the CDR3 is TGTGCTAGCAGCTTTAGGAGCCTTGGGGGGACAGGGCCTTACGAGCAGTACTTC. The encoded protein is CASSFRSLGGTGPYEQYF.

V usage is TRBV7-2 and J usage is TRBJ2-2; 7 bases line up with TRBD2. CDR1 SGHTA and CDR2 FQGNSA come from the germline V gene. V lost 4 bases, J lost 0 bases, and 11 bases stayed unmatched. The CDR3 length is 18 residues. The CDR3 here is CASSSKLAPQPNTGELFF. CDR3 bases: TGTGCCAGCAGCTCCAAACTAGCGCCACAGCCGAACACCGGGGAGCTGTTTTTT.

The genes are TRBV27 and TRBJ1-5; 8 bases map to TRBD1. Germline CDR1 reads MNHEY; CDR2 reads SMNVEV (reference sequence). CDR3 length: 15 amino acids. J lost 2 bases, V lost 5 bases, and 5 bases had no gene match. Here the CDR3 reads CASSPTTGGNQPQHF. The CDR3 nucleotides are TGTGCCAGCAGTCCGACGACAGGGGGCAATCAGCCCCAGCATTTT.

CDR3 amino acids: CASSQDHRRLASNTGELFF. CDR3 sequence (DNA): TGCGCCAGCAGCCAAGATCATAGGCGGCTAGCGTCGAACACCGGGGAGCTGTTTTTT. This rearrangement joins TRBV4-3 to TRBJ2-2; possibly TRBD2 for D (6 bases). With 0 bases removed from V and 0 bases from J, the gap between germline ends came to 17 bases. CDR1 is LGHNA, CDR2 YSLEER, per germline. CDR3 size: 19 residues.

The genes are TRBV21-1 and TRBJ2-7; the table's D gene call, TRBD1, was not cross checked with the DNA. TRBV21-1 is a pseudogene locus. The CDR3 loop spans 13 amino acids. CDR3 amino acids: CASLEGTAYEQYF. The CDR3 coding sequence is TGTGCCAGCCTCGAAGGAACAGCTTACGAGCAGTACTTC.

The DNA of the CDR3 is TGTGCCAGCAGTTACGGGAAAGGGGCCACCTACGAGCAGTACTTC. It encodes CASSYGKGATYEQYF. The chain couples TRBV6-5 to TRBJ2-7, with a possible D match to TRBD1 (5 bases). The CDR3 consists of 15 residues. CDR1 is MNHEY, CDR2 SVGAGI, per germline. Trimming took off 2 bases at V and 2 bases at J, with 13 bases between the two ends.

This rearrangement joins TRBV25-1 to TRBJ2-1; no firm D call. CDR1 and CDR2 (germline): MGHDK, SYGVNS. V shed 4 bases and J shed 7 bases, with 8 bases lying between them. This CDR3 has 12 amino acids. The CDR3 DNA reads TGTGCCAGCAGTGTATCGGAGAATGAGCAGTTCTTC. Translated, it gives CASSVSENEQFF.

The V call is TRBV11-2, the J call TRBJ2-1; 8 bases align to TRBD1. The length of the CDR3 is 15 residues. Germline V lookup: CDR1 SGHAT, CDR2 FQNNGV. The V and J ends lost 5 bases and 8 bases, in that order; junction bases with no gene match: 11. The CDR3 sequence is CASSQGTGLLDEQFF. The DNA for the CDR3 is TGTGCCAGCAGCCAAGGGACAGGACTCCTCGATGAGCAGTTCTTC. Looking up the rest from reference TRBV11-2 and TRBJ2-1 gives the full variable domain: EAGVAQSPRYKIIEKRQSVAFWCNPISGHATLYWYQQILGQGPKLLIQFQNNGVVDDSQLPKDRFSAERLKGVDSTLKIQPAKLEDSAVYLCASSQGTGLLDEQFFGPGTRLTVL.

In this sample, this clone turned up a few times. The V and J genes are TRBV28 and TRBJ2-7; tentatively, D is TRBD1 (6 bases). The CDR3 has 16 amino acids. CDR1 is MDHEN, CDR2 SYDVKM, per germline. Trimming took 4 bases from V and 2 from J, leaving 18 bases between them. CDR3 residues: CASSSPPQGPTYEQYF. CDR3 sequence (DNA): TGTGCCAGCAGTTCCCCCCCACAGGGTCCTACCTACGAGCAGTACTTC.

The chain links TRBV4-3 to TRBJ2-1; a weak D match, TRBD2 (6 bases). Germline V gene sequence: CDR1 LGHNA, CDR2 YSLEER. This CDR3 is built from 15 residues. Trimming left V 3 bases short and J 10 bases short, with 19 bases between. CDR3 sequence: CASSHISGQGSEQFF. CDR3 sequence (DNA): TGCGCCAGCAGCCATATCAGCGGGCAGGGTTCGGAGCAGTTCTTC.

CDR3 nucleotides: TGTGCCAGCAGCCGCCCCAGGGGTTACGAGCAGTACTTC. It specifies CASSRPRGYEQYF. The chain carries TRBV27 and TRBJ2-7; possibly TRBD1 for D (6 bases). The ends were cut back, 6 bases at V and 4 bases at J, with 13 bases in the middle. Germline V gene lookup returns CDR1 MNHEY and CDR2 SMNVEV (reference sequence). This CDR3 contains 13 residues.

The chain carries TRBV10-1 and TRBJ2-3; 7 positions agree with TRBD1. The CDR3 sequence is 17 residues long. CDR1 and CDR2 (germline): WNHNN, SYGVQD (reference sequence). Germline trimming cut 2 bases from V and 6 bases from J; bases unmatched to any gene: 14. In DNA form, the CDR3 reads TGCGCCAGCAGTGAGGCGCCCCACAGGGGAGCTGAGGATACGCAGTATTTT. Its protein is CASSEAPHRGAEDTQYF.

This clone was recorded a few times. The V and J genes are TRBV6-6 and TRBJ1-1, with 8 bases identical to TRBD1. V lost 8 bases to trimming and J lost 1 base; unmatched junction nucleotides: 3. The CDR3 loop spans 13 amino acids. Germline V CDR1 and CDR2: MNHNY, SVGAGI (reference sequence). DNA of the CDR3: TGTGCCAGCGGACAGGGAGAGAACACTGAAGCTTTCTTT. This codes for CASGQGENTEAFF.